The source of this T cell receptor (beta chain) is a study of blood T cell repertoires in COVID-19. Germline V gives CDR1 SGDLS, CDR2 YYNGEE. The CDR3 consists of 14 residues. V lost 0 bases and J 5 bases, leaving 6 bases between the germline ends. This clone was seen a handful of times. Only in-frame clones appear in the TCRdb table, and some are missing; sequencing was by immunoSEQ multiplex PCR. The sample gives 190,000 or so clones, about 87% of which show up once; 0.88% is in the top ten. Sample: peripheral blood. This clonotype was obtained from a woman aged 18-29 years who had recovered from COVID-19. The J gene is TRBJ1-6, the V gene TRBV9; D call uncertain. CDR3 region: CASSVAPNNSPLHF. DNA of the CDR3: TGTGCCAGCAGCGTAGCACCTAATAATTCACCCCTCCACTTT.